Listed below are T cell receptor beta chains from one sample, sequenced in a study of blood T cell repertoires in COVID-19. Produced via immunoSEQ multiplex PCR; TCRdb's table is partial and in-frame only. The sample consists of tens of thousands of clones, roughly 82% of them appearing once. Sequenced sample: peripheral blood. Every receptor here comes from a woman aged 60-75 years with acute or convalescent COVID-19. The CDR3 runs from the conserved cysteine through the conserved F or W. A D gene is named only where the DNA matches it firmly. The size of a clone is reported for some rows only, either as once, few or many, or as a class for expanded clones.

j_call v_call clone_size d_call cdr3_nt cdr3_aa
TRBJ1-5 TRBV12-3/TRBV12-4 . . TGTGCCAGCAGTTTAAACAGGGATCAGCCCCAGCATTTT CASSLNRDQPQHF
TRBJ2-1 TRBV29-1 . TRBD1 TGCAGCACCGGGACAGGGCTTGGAGAGCAGTTCTTC CSTGTGLGEQFF
TRBJ2-2 TRBV7-9 . . TGTGCCAGCAGGCAGCAGGGGAACACCGGGGAGCTGTTTTTT CASRQQGNTGELFF
TRBJ2-7 TRBV5-6 . TRBD2 TGTGCCAGCAGATATGGGACTAGCGGGAGACGATACGAGCAGTACTTC CASRYGTSGRRYEQYF
TRBJ2-1 TRBV6-4 . TRBD1 TGTGCCAGCAGTGATGGTGCAGGGGGCCACAATGAGCAGTTCTTC CASSDGAGGHNEQFF
TRBJ2-3 TRBV6-5 once TRBD1 TGTGCCAGCAGGAAACAGGGGGCAGATACGCAGTATTTT CASRKQGADTQYF
TRBJ1-1 TRBV28 . . TGTGCCGCCGGCACCGGGATACCTGAAGCTTTCTTT CAAGTGIPEAFF
TRBJ2-2 TRBV9 . . TGTGCCAGCAGCGTAGGCGGCCGACCCCAGTCGGGGGAGCTGTTTTTT CASSVGGRPQSGELFF
TRBJ2-2 TRBV10-3 . TRBD2 TGTGCCATCAGAGCAGCGGGAGGGAGCACCGGGGAGCTGTTTTTT CAIRAAGGSTGELFF
TRBJ2-7 TRBV3-1/TRBV3-2 once TRBD2 TGTGCCAGCAGCCAAGGGTTCGGGACTAGCGGCTACGAGCAGTACTTC CASSQGFGTSGYEQYF
TRBJ1-5 TRBV28 . TRBD1 TGTGCCAGCAGTGCCGGGAGGGGGCGCGTCGAGCCCCAACATTTT CASSAGRGRVEPQHF
TRBJ1-3 TRBV27 . . TGTGCCAGCAGTTTATCGTACAGGCTAGGTGGAAACACCATATATTTT CASSLSYRLGGNTIYF
TRBJ2-5 TRBV2 . TRBD2 TGTGCCAGCAAAAAGCGGGGAATCCAAGAGACCCAGTACTTC CASKKRGIQETQYF
TRBJ2-1 TRBV7-2 . TRBD2 TGTGGGGGGACTAGAGTAAACAATGAGCAGTTCTTC CGGTRVNNEQFF
TRBJ2-7 TRBV5-4 . TRBD2 TGTGCCAGCAGAGTGGGGGGGGAGGGTTCCTACGAGCAGTACTTC CASRVGGEGSYEQYF
TRBJ2-1 TRBV15 . . TGTGCCACCAGCAGAGAGACTAACCGGCTCAATGAGCAGTTCTTC CATSRETNRLNEQFF
TRBJ2-4 TRBV7-2 . TRBD2 TGTGCCAGCAGCCCCGGGAGGGGTCAGGCCAAAAACATTCAGTACTTC CASSPGRGQAKNIQYF
TRBJ2-1 TRBV9 once TRBD2 TGTGCCAGCAGCGTAGTCCCCACGGGGGAGGGCAATGAGCAGTTCTTC CASSVVPTGEGNEQFF
TRBJ2-1 TRBV3-1/TRBV3-2 once . TGTGCCAGCAGCCCCGGCAATGAGCAGTTCTTC CASSPGNEQFF
TRBJ2-1 TRBV6-5 . TRBD2 TGTGCCAGCAGTTACTGGGGGGGAAAGGGTCACAATGAGCAGTTCTTC CASSYWGGKGHNEQFF
TRBJ2-1 TRBV11-1 . . TGTGCCAGCAGCTTAGCGGGAGCCTACAATGAGCAGTTCTTC CASSLAGAYNEQFF
TRBJ1-2 TRBV19 once . TGTGCCAGTAGTAGGGCTTCTTCATATGGCTACACCTTC CASSRASSYGYTF
TRBJ1-2 TRBV25-1 . . TGTGCCAGCAGTGCCGGGACATGGGGCTATGGCTACACCTTC CASSAGTWGYGYTF
TRBJ2-1 TRBV2 . . TGTGCCAGCAGTAAGACATCGAACAACAATGAGCAGTTCTTC CASSKTSNNNEQFF
TRBJ2-1 TRBV11-1 . . TGTGCCAGCAGCTTATCGGGTAGGGCCGGGGATGAGCAGTTCTTC CASSLSGRAGDEQFF
TRBJ2-7 TRBV19 . TRBD2 TGTGCCAGTAGTATTGCTAGCGGGTTCTACGAGCAGTACTTC CASSIASGFYEQYF
TRBJ1-1 TRBV18 medium-sized . TGTGCCAGCTCACCAATAAAGACAGACACTGAAGCTTTCTTT CASSPIKTDTEAFF
TRBJ1-5 TRBV2 . TRBD1 TGTGCCAGCAATAAGGGACAGAGCAATCAGCCCCAGCATTTT CASNKGQSNQPQHF
TRBJ1-3 TRBV9 . . TGTGCCAGCAGCGTCTCAGGGCTGGGAAACACCATATATTTT CASSVSGLGNTIYF
TRBJ2-2 TRBV19 once . TGTGCCAGTACTGCGGTGGCGAACACCGGGGAGCTGTTTTTT CASTAVANTGELFF
TRBJ2-5 TRBV30 . TRBD2 TGTGCCTGGAGGCCGACTAGCGCCGACCTTTCGAGAGAGACCCAGTACTTC CAWRPTSADLSRETQYF
TRBJ2-7 TRBV6-1 . TRBD1 TGTGCCAGCAGTGAAGCGCTTGGACAGGGGGATGGCGAGCAGTACTTC CASSEALGQGDGEQYF
TRBJ2-2 TRBV5-1 once . TGCGCCAGCAGCTTGGGGTTTAGGCTAGATGGACTTCCTCATAACACCGGGGAGCTGTTTTTT CASSLGFRLDGLPHNTGELFF
TRBJ1-2 TRBV28 . TRBD1 TGTGCCAGCAGTCCCCTAGGGACAGTTGTCTATGGCTACACCTTC CASSPLGTVVYGYTF
TRBJ1-2 TRBV19 . TRBD1 TGTGCCAGTAGCTCCGCCAGGGGGGAAGCTAACTATGGCTACACCTTC CASSSARGEANYGYTF
TRBJ1-6 TRBV6-5 . . TGTGCCAGCAGTCCGCTCGGGGACTATAATTCACCCCTCCACTTT CASSPLGDYNSPLHF
TRBJ1-1 TRBV24-1 . TRBD1 TGTGCCACTGACTTACCCCCGGGACAGAGGACTGAAGCTTTCTTT CATDLPPGQRTEAFF
TRBJ1-1 TRBV6-1 . . TGTGCCAGCAGTGAACCAGGGTGGGCCACTGAAGCTTTCTTT CASSEPGWATEAFF
TRBJ2-3 TRBV5-4 once TRBD2 TGTGCCAGCAGCCAGCGGGAAGCAGATACGCAGTATTTT CASSQREADTQYF
TRBJ1-2 TRBV5-5 . TRBD1 TGTGCCAGCAGCTCGGGGACAGTGACTTATGGCTACACCTTC CASSSGTVTYGYTF
TRBJ1-4 TRBV27 . TRBD1 TGTGCCAGCAGGTTACAGGGGGCTAGGGGTGGGGAAAAACTGTTTTTT CASRLQGARGGEKLFF
TRBJ2-1 TRBV5-1 . . TGCGCCAGCAGCTTGGCTACCCGCAATGAGCAGTTCTTC CASSLATRNEQFF
TRBJ1-1 TRBV20-1 . TRBD1 TGCAGCGCAGACAGGGACCCTGAAGCTTTCTTT CSADRDPEAFF
TRBJ2-1 TRBV5-4 . . TGTGCCAGCAGCTACAGGGAAGGCTCCTACAATGAGCAGTTCTTC CASSYREGSYNEQFF
TRBJ2-5 TRBV29-1 . TRBD2 TGCAGCGTTGAAGGGGGGGGGAGAGAGACCCAGTACTTC CSVEGGGRETQYF
TRBJ2-7 TRBV5-1 . TRBD1 TGCGCCAGCAGCCTCGCCGTTGGGACAGGGGGCGGCGAGCAGTACTTC CASSLAVGTGGGEQYF
TRBJ2-5 TRBV4-2 . TRBD2 TGTGCCAGCAGCCAAGACGGGACTAGCGGGTGGGAGACCCAGTACTTC CASSQDGTSGWETQYF
TRBJ2-7 TRBV27 . TRBD2 TGTGCCAGCAGCGCTGCCGGGACTAGCGGGCTCGAGCAGTACTTC CASSAAGTSGLEQYF
TRBJ1-1 TRBV10-2 few . TGCGCCAGCAGTGAGGGGGGACAATACACTGAAGCTTTCTTT CASSEGGQYTEAFF
TRBJ2-1 TRBV5-4 . . TGTGCCAGCAGCCAGAATAGCGGTCCTCCCTACAATGAGCAGTTCTTC CASSQNSGPPYNEQFF
TRBJ1-2 TRBV30 . TRBD1 TGTGCCTGGAGTACCCGCCTTCAGGGGGCCGGTGGCTACACCTTC CAWSTRLQGAGGYTF
TRBJ2-3 TRBV5-4 . . TGTGCCAGCAGCGGAGGACTCACAGATACGCAGTATTTT CASSGGLTDTQYF
TRBJ1-1 TRBV29-1 . TRBD1 TGCAGCGTTGAAAGGGACAGGGGGCGAGTGAGCACTGAAGCTTTCTTT CSVERDRGRVSTEAFF